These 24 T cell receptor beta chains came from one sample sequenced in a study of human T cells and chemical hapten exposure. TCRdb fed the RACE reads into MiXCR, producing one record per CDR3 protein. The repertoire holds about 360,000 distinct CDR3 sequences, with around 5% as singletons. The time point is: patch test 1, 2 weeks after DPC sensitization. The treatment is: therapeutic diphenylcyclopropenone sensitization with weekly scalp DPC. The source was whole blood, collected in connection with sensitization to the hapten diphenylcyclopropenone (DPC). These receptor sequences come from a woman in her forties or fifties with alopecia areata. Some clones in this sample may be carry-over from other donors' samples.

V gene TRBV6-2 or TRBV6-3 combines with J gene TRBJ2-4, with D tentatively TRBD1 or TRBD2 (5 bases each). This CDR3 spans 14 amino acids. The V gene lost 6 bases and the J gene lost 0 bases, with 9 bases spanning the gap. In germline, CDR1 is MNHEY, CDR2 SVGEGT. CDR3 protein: CASRTGTAKNIQYF. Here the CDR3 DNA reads TGTGCCAGCAGGACTGGGACAGCCAAAAACATTCAGTACTTC.

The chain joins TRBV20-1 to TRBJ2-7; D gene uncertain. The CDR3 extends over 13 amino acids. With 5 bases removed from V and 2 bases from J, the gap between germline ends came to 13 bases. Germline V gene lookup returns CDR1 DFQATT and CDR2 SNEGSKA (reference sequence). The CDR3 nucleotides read TGCAGTGCTCCTAAAGGGCTAGCCTACGAGCAGTACTTC. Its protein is CSAPKGLAYEQYF.

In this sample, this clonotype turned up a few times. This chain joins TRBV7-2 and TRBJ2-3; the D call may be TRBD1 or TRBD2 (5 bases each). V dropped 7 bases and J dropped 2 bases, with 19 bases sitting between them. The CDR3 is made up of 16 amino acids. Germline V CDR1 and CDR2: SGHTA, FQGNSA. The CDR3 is CASKKEPGRYTDTQYF. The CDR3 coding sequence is TGTGCCAGCAAAAAGGAGCCGGGACGGTACACAGATACGCAGTATTTT.

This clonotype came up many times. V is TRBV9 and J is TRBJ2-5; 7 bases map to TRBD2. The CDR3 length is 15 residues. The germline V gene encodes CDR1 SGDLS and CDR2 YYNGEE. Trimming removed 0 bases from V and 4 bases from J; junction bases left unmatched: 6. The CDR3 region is CASSVGPSGGETQYF. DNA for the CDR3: TGTGCCAGCAGCGTAGGCCCTAGCGGCGGAGAGACCCAGTACTTC.

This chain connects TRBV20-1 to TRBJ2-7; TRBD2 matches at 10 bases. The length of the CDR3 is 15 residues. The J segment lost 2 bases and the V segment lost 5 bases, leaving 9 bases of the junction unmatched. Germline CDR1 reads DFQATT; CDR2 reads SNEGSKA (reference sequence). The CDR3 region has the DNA TGCAGTGCTCCCCCAGCGGGAGGGCCCGCCTACGAGCAGTACTTC. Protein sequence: CSAPPAGGPAYEQYF.

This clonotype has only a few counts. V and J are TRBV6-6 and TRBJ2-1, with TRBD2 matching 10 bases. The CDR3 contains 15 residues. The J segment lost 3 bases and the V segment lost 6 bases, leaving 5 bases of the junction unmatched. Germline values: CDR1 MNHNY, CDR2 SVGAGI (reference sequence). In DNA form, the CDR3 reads TGTGCCAGCAGGGCATTAGCGGGGGGCTACAATGAGCAGTTCTTC. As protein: CASRALAGGYNEQFF.

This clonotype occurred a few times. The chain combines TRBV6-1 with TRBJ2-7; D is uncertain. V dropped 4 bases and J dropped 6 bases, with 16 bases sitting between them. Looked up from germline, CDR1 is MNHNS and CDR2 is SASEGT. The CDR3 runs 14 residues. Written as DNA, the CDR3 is TGTGCCAGCAGTGGGATAGAAATTGTCCCCGAGCAGTACTTC. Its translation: CASSGIEIVPEQYF.

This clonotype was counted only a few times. The CDR3 region is CASSVGAGPQFF. The CDR3 DNA reads TGTGCCAGCAGCGTAGGGGCGGGACCGCAGTTCTTC. The chain uses TRBV9 and TRBJ2-1; D possibly corresponds to TRBD2 (6 bases). Germline V gene lookup returns CDR1 SGDLS and CDR2 YYNGEE. The CDR3 runs to 12 residues. Trimming shortened V by 0 bases and J by 12 bases, and 10 bases separated the two germline ends.

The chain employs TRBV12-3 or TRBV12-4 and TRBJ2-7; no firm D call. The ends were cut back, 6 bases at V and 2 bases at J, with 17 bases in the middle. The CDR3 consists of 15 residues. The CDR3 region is CASRSGATNTYEQYF. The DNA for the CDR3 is TGTGCCAGCAGATCCGGTGCGACAAATACCTACGAGCAGTACTTC.

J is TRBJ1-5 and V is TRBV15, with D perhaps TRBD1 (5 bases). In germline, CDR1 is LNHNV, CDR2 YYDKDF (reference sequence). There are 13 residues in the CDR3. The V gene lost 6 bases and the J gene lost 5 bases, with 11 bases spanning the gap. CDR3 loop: CATRSGTDQPQHF. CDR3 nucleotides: TGTGCCACCAGGTCAGGGACGGATCAGCCCCAGCATTTT.

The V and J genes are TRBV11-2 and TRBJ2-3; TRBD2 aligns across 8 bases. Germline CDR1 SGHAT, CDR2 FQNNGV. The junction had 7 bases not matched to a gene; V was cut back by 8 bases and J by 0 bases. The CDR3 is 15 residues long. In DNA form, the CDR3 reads TGTGCCAGCGCATTAGCGGGACTCAGCACAGATACGCAGTATTTT. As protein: CASALAGLSTDTQYF.

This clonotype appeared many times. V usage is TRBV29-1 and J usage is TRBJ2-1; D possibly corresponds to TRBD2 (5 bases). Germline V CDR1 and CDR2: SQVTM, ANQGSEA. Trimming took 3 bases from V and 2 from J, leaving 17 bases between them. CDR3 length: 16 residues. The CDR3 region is CSVEERQDGPYNEQFF. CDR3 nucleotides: TGCAGCGTTGAGGAGCGGCAGGATGGGCCCTACAATGAGCAGTTCTTC.

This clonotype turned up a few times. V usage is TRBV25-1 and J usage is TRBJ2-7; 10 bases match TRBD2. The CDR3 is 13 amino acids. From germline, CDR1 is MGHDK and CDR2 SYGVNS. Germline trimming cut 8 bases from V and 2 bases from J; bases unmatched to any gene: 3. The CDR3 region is CASGTSATYEQYF. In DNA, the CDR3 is TGTGCCAGCGGGACTAGCGCGACCTACGAGCAGTACTTC.

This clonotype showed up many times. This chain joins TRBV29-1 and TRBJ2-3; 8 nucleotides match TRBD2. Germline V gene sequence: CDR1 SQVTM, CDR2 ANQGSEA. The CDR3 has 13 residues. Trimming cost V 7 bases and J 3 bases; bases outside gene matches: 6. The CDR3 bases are TGCAGCGGAACTAGCGGAGTTACAGATACGCAGTATTTT. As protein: CSGTSGVTDTQYF.

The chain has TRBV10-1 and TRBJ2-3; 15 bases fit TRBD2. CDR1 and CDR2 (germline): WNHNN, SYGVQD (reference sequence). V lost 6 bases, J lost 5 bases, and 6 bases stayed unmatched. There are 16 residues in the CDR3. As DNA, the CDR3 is TGCGCCAGCAGCGACCCGGGACTAGCGGGAGGAGATACGCAGTATTTT. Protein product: CASSDPGLAGGDTQYF.

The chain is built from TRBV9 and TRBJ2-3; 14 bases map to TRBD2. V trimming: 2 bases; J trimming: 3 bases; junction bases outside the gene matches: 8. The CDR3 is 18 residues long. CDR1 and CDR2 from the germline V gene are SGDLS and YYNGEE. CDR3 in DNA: TGTGCCAGCAGCGTTTCCGGGACTAGCGGGAGTCTGACAGATACGCAGTATTTT. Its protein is CASSVSGTSGSLTDTQYF.

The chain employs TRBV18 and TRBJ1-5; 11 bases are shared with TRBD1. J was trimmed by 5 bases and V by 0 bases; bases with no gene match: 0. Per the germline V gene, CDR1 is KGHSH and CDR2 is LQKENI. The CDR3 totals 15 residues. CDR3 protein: CASSPPGQGDQPQHF. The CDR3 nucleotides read TGTGCCAGCTCACCACCGGGACAGGGGGATCAGCCCCAGCATTTT. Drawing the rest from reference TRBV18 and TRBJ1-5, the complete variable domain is NAGVMQNPRHLVRRRGQEARLRCSPMKGHSHVYWYRQLPEEGLKFMVYLQKENIIDESGMPKERFSAEFPKEGPSILRIQQVVRGDSAAYFCASSPPGQGDQPQHFGDGTRLSIL.

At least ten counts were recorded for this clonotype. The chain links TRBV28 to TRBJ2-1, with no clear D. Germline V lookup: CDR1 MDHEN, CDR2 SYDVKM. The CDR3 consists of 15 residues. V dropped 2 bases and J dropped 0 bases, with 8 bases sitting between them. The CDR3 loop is CASSLGSSSYNEQFF. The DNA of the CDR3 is TGTGCCAGCAGTTTAGGCAGTAGCTCCTACAATGAGCAGTTCTTC.

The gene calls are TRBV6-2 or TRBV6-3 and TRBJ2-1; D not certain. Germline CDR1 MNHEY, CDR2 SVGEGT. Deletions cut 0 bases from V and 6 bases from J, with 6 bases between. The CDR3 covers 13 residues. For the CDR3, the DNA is TGTGCCAGCAGTTACTCCAGCCTCAATGAGCAGTTCTTC. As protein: CASSYSSLNEQFF.

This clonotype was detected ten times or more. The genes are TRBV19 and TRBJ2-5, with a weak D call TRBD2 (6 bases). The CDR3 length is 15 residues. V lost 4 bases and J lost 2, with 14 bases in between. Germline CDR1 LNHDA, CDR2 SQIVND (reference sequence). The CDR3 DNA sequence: TGTGCCAGTAGTACCCCTCGGGGAGGACAAGAGACCCAGTACTTC. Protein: CASSTPRGGQETQYF.

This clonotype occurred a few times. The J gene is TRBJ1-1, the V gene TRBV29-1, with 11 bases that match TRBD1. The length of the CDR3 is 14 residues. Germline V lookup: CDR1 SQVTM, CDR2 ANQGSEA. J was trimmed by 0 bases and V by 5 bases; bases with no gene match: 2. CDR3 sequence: CSVRTGGMNTEAFF. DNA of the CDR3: TGCAGCGTTCGGACAGGGGGCATGAACACTGAAGCTTTCTTT.

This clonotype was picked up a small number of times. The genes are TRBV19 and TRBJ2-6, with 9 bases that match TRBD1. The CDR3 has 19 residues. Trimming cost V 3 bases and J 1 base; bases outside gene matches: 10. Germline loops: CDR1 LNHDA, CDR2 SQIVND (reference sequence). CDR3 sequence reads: CASSMRQGGSRSGANVLTF. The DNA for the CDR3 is TGTGCCAGTAGTATGCGACAGGGGGGATCCAGATCTGGGGCCAACGTCCTGACTTTC.

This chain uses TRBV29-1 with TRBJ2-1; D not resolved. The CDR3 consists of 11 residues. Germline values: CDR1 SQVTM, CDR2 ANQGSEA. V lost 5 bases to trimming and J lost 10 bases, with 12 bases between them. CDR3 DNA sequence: TGCAGCGTTCCTGGCCCCGCCGAGCAGTTCTTC. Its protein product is CSVPGPAEQFF.

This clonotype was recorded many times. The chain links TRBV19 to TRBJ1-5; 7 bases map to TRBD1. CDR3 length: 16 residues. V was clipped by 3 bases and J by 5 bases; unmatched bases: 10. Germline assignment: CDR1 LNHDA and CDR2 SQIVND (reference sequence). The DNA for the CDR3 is TGTGCCAGTAGTATGATGGTAGGAGGGGGCCATCAGCCCCAGCATTTT. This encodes CASSMMVGGGHQPQHF.